This entry lists 23 T cell receptor beta chains sequenced from one sample in a study of response to subunit inactivated influenza vaccine. TCRdb re-derived calls from the RT-PCR reads in MiXCR, one entry per CDR3 protein. The data contain 500,000 or so distinct CDR3 sequences, approximately 17% of them seen just once; the ten biggest clones take up approximately 3%. The specimen was CD4+ T cells sorted from PBMCs, collected around 25 months after vaccination. The origin of the receptors is a man aged 45 to 75 who received an inactivated influenza vaccine.

The chain is built from TRBV24-1 and TRBJ2-1; D assignment may be TRBD1 or TRBD2 (5 bases each). V was shortened by 4 bases and J by 5 bases, with 14 bases between the two germline ends. The CDR3 sequence is 15 residues long. Germline V CDR1 and CDR2: KGHDR, SFDVKD. The CDR3: CATSESGTPHNEQFF. The CDR3 DNA follows: TGTGCCACCAGTGAGTCCGGGACCCCCCACAATGAGCAGTTCTTC.

A few counts support this clonotype. A much larger clone lies one base from this, so it may be a read error. This sequence joins TRBV12-3 or TRBV12-4 and TRBJ1-2; the D gene is possibly TRBD1 (6 bases). The V gene lost 2 bases and the J gene lost 7 bases, with 8 bases spanning the gap. The CDR3 totals 12 residues. The CDR3: CASSLTGFGYTF. DNA for the CDR3: TGTGCCAGCAGTTTAACAGGGTTTGGCTACACCTTC.

This clonotype was recorded a few times. This chain's CDR3 is CATSDLGPGQETQYF. The DNA for the CDR3 is TGTGCCACCAGTGATTTGGGGCCCGGACAGGAGACCCAGTACTTC. The rearrangement links TRBV24-1 to TRBJ2-5; D may be TRBD1 (6 bases). V lost 0 bases and J 5 bases, leaving 12 bases between the germline ends. Germline V gene sequence: CDR1 KGHDR, CDR2 SFDVKD. The CDR3 runs to 15 residues.

This clonotype has only a few counts. J is TRBJ1-4 and V is TRBV21-1; TRBD1, the table's D call, lacks a check against the DNA. TRBV21-1 is listed as a pseudogene. The CDR3 runs to 19 residues. CDR3 nucleotide sequence: TGTGCCGCCGCACCTTCCGGGACACCCAACACGTGGGTTAATGAAAAACTGTTTTTT. This encodes CAAAPSGTPNTWVNEKLFF.

The chain is built from TRBV7-9 and TRBJ1-1, with TRBD1 as a possible D gene (5 bases). Germline V CDR1 and CDR2: SEHNR, FQNEAQ (reference sequence). V was shortened by 5 bases and J by 0 bases, with 16 bases between the two germline ends. This CDR3 spans 16 amino acids. The CDR3 sequence is CASSRFSTEMNTEAFF. In DNA form, the CDR3 reads TGTGCCAGCAGCCGCTTTTCGACAGAAATGAACACTGAAGCTTTCTTT.

The sample holds a few counts of this clonotype. The chain joins TRBV20-1 to TRBJ2-3; TRBD2 aligns across 11 bases. Germline values: CDR1 DFQATT, CDR2 SNEGSKA (reference sequence). There are 15 residues in the CDR3. The V segment lost 1 base and the J segment 6 bases; nucleotides outside the gene matches: 6. CDR3 region: CSARATSGSGDTQYF. The CDR3 DNA reads as TGCAGTGCTAGAGCAACTAGCGGGAGCGGTGATACGCAGTATTTT.

This clonotype was observed a few times. The chain links TRBV2 to TRBJ1-5; D is undetermined. The CDR3 spans 16 residues. Germline-derived CDR1 and CDR2 are SNHLY and FYNNEI. V lost 3 bases to trimming and J lost 2 bases, with 14 bases between them. The CDR3 bases are TGTGCCAGCAGTGAGGGTTGGGGTTGGGGCAATCAGCCCCAGCATTTT. Translated, it gives CASSEGWGWGNQPQHF. Using reference TRBV2 and TRBJ1-5 for the parts outside the CDR3, the full variable domain is EPEVTQTPSHQVTQMGQEVILRCVPISNHLYFYWYRQILGQKVEFLVSFYNNEISEKSEIFDDQFSVERPDGSNFTLKIRSTKLEDSAMYFCASSEGWGWGNQPQHFGDGTRLSIL.

The table lists this clonotype with a few counts. The chain is built from TRBV9 and TRBJ1-2; 7 bases are shared with TRBD1. The CDR3 has 16 amino acids. The junction had 8 bases not matched to a gene; V was cut back by 2 bases and J by 1 base. Per the germline V gene, CDR1 is SGDLS and CDR2 is YYNGEE. CDR3: CASSVRRDRGNYGYTF. The CDR3 DNA follows: TGTGCCAGCAGCGTCAGACGGGACAGAGGTAACTATGGCTACACCTTC.

The chain joins TRBV2 to TRBJ2-1, with 12 bases identical to TRBD1. Trimming at V came to 6 bases and at J to 6 bases, leaving 6 bases not matched to a gene. This CDR3 has 15 residues. Germline-derived CDR1 and CDR2 are SNHLY and FYNNEI. For the CDR3, the DNA is TGTGCCAGCAGCCGGGACAGGGGGCGGCCCAATGAGCAGTTCTTC. As protein: CASSRDRGRPNEQFF. Full variable domain (rest looked up from reference TRBV2 and TRBJ2-1): EPEVTQTPSHQVTQMGQEVILRCVPISNHLYFYWYRQILGQKVEFLVSFYNNEISEKSEIFDDQFSVERPDGSNFTLKIRSTKLEDSAMYFCASSRDRGRPNEQFFGPGTRLTVL.

Concerning this clonotype itself: One end of the junction varies from germline; a read error may be responsible. The J gene is TRBJ1-4, the V gene TRBV25-1; no reliable D call. Per germline, CDR1 MGHDK and CDR2 SYGVNS. The CDR3 runs to 14 residues. The CDR3 nucleotides read TGTGCCAGCAGTGAAGGCCTGCTTAATGACAAACTGTTTTTT. This sequence encodes CASSEGLLNDKLFF.

This clonotype was observed a few times. The rearrangement uses TRBV30 and TRBJ2-7, with 7 bases matching TRBD2. This CDR3 contains 15 residues. V trimming: 1 base; J trimming: 4 bases; junction bases outside the gene matches: 10. CDR1 is GTSNPN and CDR2 is SVGIG in the germline V gene (reference sequence). As DNA, the CDR3 is TGTGCCTGGAGTGCGGCCGGGGGGAGGATTTACGAGCAGTACTTC. Translating gives CAWSAAGGRIYEQYF.

This chain links TRBV6-2 or TRBV6-3 with TRBJ2-7, with 10 nucleotides matching TRBD1. J was trimmed by 6 bases and V by 6 bases; bases with no gene match: 8. This CDR3 is built from 14 residues. The germline CDR1 and CDR2 sequences are MNHEY and SVGEGT. CDR3 sequence reads: CASSPTRDRGEQYF. In nucleotides, the CDR3 is TGTGCCAGCAGCCCAACCAGGGACAGGGGCGAGCAGTACTTC.

This chain links TRBV29-1 with TRBJ2-7, with D perhaps given as TRBD1 or TRBD2 (5 bases each). The CDR3 runs 13 residues. Germline V gene sequence: CDR1 SQVTM, CDR2 ANQGSEA. V was trimmed by 4 bases and J by 3 bases, leaving 13 bases between them. DNA of the CDR3: TGCAGCGTTGGCCAGGGACCAAACTACGAGCAGTACTTC. This codes for CSVGQGPNYEQYF.

The chain joins TRBV2 to TRBJ2-1; 7 bases map to TRBD1. The CDR3 has 15 residues. CDR1 is SNHLY and CDR2 is FYNNEI in the germline V gene. J was trimmed by 5 bases and V by 11 bases; bases with no gene match: 15. Written as DNA, the CDR3 is TGTGCCGATTCTTCCCTACAGGGGCGCAACAATGAGCAGTTCTTC. It translates to CADSSLQGRNNEQFF.

The rearrangement joins TRBV27 to TRBJ1-6; D gene unclear. The CDR3 is made up of 15 amino acids. CDR1 is MNHEY and CDR2 is SMNVEV in the germline V gene (reference sequence). V lost 2 bases and J 11 bases, leaving 16 bases between the germline ends. The CDR3 nucleotides are TGTGCCAGCAGTTTAGATGGAAACGGGTTGACACCCCTCCACTTT. It specifies CASSLDGNGLTPLHF.

The V call is TRBV9, the J call TRBJ2-5; maybe TRBD1 (5 bases). Between the trimmed V and J ends, which lost 0 bases and 1 base, there was a span of 10 bases. The CDR3 loop spans 15 amino acids. Looked up from germline, CDR1 is SGDLS and CDR2 is YYNGEE. The CDR3: CASSVGAGLQETQYF. Here the CDR3 DNA reads TGTGCCAGCAGCGTAGGGGCAGGGCTCCAAGAGACCCAGTACTTC.

The rearrangement uses TRBV12-3 or TRBV12-4 and TRBJ1-2; D is ambiguous. V was clipped by 1 base and J by 3 bases, with 12 bases between them. There are 15 residues in the CDR3. CDR3 sequence: CASSLDRATDYGYTF. As DNA, the CDR3 is TGTGCCAGCAGTTTAGATCGGGCGACGGACTATGGCTACACCTTC.

V is TRBV24-1 and J is TRBJ2-4, with 7 positions matching TRBD2. Per germline, CDR1 KGHDR and CDR2 SFDVKD. V lost 12 bases, J lost 0 bases, and 13 bases stayed unmatched. This CDR3 is built from 16 residues. The CDR3 nucleotides are TGTGCCTCGGGGGAGGGCAGACCTCTAGCCAAAAACATTCAGTACTTC. This translates into CASGEGRPLAKNIQYF.

This clonotype was counted a few times. This rearrangement joins TRBV15 to TRBJ1-1; 9 bases agree with TRBD1. Germline V gene data show CDR1 as LNHNV and CDR2 as YYDKDF (reference sequence). Germline trimming cut 5 bases from V and 11 bases from J; bases unmatched to any gene: 12. This CDR3 has 14 amino acids. CDR3 protein: CATSADRGAPFAFF. In nucleotides, the CDR3 is TGTGCCACCAGCGCGGACAGGGGAGCCCCTTTCGCTTTCTTT.

This clonotype has a count of ten or more. The V and J genes are TRBV20-1 and TRBJ1-1; D is ambiguous. V lost 3 bases, J lost 0 bases, and 5 bases lay in between. This CDR3 is built from 12 residues. Germline CDR1 and CDR2: DFQATT and SNEGSKA (reference sequence). The CDR3 coding sequence is TGCAGTGCTAGTTCTATGAACACTGAAGCTTTCTTT. It encodes CSASSMNTEAFF.

V is TRBV4-3 and J is TRBJ1-6; D is unclear. CDR1 is LGHNA, CDR2 YSLEER, per germline. The CDR3 is made up of 13 amino acids. Trimming stripped 1 base from V and 7 bases from J, with 5 bases between. CDR3 loop: CASSQGWNSPLHF. In DNA, the CDR3 is TGCGCCAGCAGCCAAGGGTGGAATTCACCCCTCCACTTT.

This clonotype appeared many times. V gene TRBV28 combines with J gene TRBJ2-7; 8 nucleotides agree with TRBD1. Germline values: CDR1 MDHEN, CDR2 SYDVKM. The CDR3 is made up of 14 amino acids. The junction had 6 bases not matched to a gene; V was cut back by 4 bases and J by 4 bases. In nucleotides, the CDR3 is TGTGCCAGCAGTTCTTGGAACAGGGGGTACGAGCAGTACTTC. Amino acids: CASSSWNRGYEQYF.

This clonotype has a handful of counts. This chain joins TRBV5-1 and TRBJ1-1; TRBD1 might be the D (5 bases). This CDR3 is 14 amino acids long. Per the germline V gene, CDR1 is SGHRS and CDR2 is YFSETQ. The ends were cut back, 4 bases at V and 4 bases at J, with 14 bases in the middle. The CDR3 DNA sequence: TGCGCCAGCAGCAAGACAGCCGTGCGCACTGAAGCTTTCTTT. It yields the protein CASSKTAVRTEAFF.